This T cell receptor (beta chain) was retrieved from a study of blood T cell repertoires in COVID-19. Whole-study context: Collection of acute and convalescent COVID-19 samples took place in the United States, Italy and Spain. T cells, B-cell-depleted T cells, or PBMCs provided the cDNA or gDNA that served as material.

As originally analysed: Reference gene primer amplification gave estimated nucleated cell counts. Profiling relied on immunoSEQ multiplex PCR, and the TCRdb table lists in-frame clones only, not all of them. V and J calls and clone size are those listed in that table; D and trimming were worked out from the DNA. The data contain about 140,000 clones, approximately 84% of them singletons. The germline V gene encodes CDR1 SGHTA and CDR2 FQGTGA. This CDR3 is built from 16 residues. V lost 5 bases, J lost 7 bases, and 12 bases stayed unmatched. The clonotype originates from a woman aged 55-70 years with acute or convalescent COVID-19. The genes are TRBV7-3 and TRBJ2-7, with TRBD2 matching over 12 bases. Sequenced: peripheral blood. CDR3 protein: CASSPGGLAGSGEQYF. In DNA, the CDR3 is TGTGCCAGCAGCCCTGGAGGACTAGCGGGATCGGGGGAGCAGTACTTC.